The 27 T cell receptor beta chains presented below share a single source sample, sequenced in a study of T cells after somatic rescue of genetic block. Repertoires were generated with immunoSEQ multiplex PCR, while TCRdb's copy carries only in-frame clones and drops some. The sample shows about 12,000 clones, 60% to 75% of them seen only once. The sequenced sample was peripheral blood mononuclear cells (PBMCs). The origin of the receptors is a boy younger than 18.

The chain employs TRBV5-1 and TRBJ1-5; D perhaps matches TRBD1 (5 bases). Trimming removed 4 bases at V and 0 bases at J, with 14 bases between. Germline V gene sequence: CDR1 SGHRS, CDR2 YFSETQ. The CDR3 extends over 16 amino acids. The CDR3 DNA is TGCGCCAGCAGCCCGGGGGACCATTATAGCAATCAGCCCCAGCATTTT. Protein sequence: CASSPGDHYSNQPQHF.

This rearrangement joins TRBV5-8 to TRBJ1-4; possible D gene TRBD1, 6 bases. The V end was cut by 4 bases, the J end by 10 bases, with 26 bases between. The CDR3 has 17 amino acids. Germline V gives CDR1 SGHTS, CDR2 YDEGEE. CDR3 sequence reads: CASSRKVLVAGAGKLFF. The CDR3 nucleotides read TGTGCCAGCAGCCGGAAGGTTTTAGTGGCAGGGGCTGGAAAACTGTTTTTT.

The CDR3 spells CASSQGSWVQGGYEQYF. The CDR3 DNA sequence: TGTGCCAGCAGCCAAGGGTCTTGGGTGCAGGGAGGTTACGAGCAGTACTTC. The chain is built from TRBV4-2 and TRBJ2-7; weak D call: TRBD2 (6 bases). The CDR3 has 17 residues. Germline V gene sequence: CDR1 LGHNA, CDR2 YNFKEQ. The germline V and J ends were trimmed by 1 base and 4 bases, with 20 bases remaining between them.

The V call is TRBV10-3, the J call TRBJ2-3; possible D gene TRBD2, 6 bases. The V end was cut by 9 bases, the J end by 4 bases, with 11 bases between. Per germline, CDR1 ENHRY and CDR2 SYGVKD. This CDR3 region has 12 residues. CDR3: CAIGGTSDTQYF. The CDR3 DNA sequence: TGTGCCATTGGGGGGACTTCAGATACGCAGTATTTT.

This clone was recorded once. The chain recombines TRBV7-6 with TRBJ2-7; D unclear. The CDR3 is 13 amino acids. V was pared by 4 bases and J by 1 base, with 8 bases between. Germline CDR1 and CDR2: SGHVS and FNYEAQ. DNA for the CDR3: TGTGCCAGCAGCTCCGGGTCTTCCTACGAGCAGTACTTC. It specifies CASSSGSSYEQYF.

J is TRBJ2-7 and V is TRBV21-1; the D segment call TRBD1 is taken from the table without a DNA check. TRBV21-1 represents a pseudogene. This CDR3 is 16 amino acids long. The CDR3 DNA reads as TGTGCCAGCAGCAAAGAATGGCCACCACCCTCCTACGAGCAGTACTTC. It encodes CASSKEWPPPSYEQYF.

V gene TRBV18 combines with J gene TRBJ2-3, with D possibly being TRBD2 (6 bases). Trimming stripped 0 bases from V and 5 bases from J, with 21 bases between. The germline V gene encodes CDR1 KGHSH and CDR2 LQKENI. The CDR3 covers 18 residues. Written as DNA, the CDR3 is TGTGCCAGCTCACCACCTGGGTACGCGGGACGAAACATAGATACGCAGTATTTT. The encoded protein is CASSPPGYAGRNIDTQYF.

The CDR3 DNA sequence: TGTGCCTGGAGTGAAAAGATTTCTAATGAAAAACTGTTTTTT. Amino acid sequence: CAWSEKISNEKLFF. The chain employs TRBV30 and TRBJ1-4, with D unresolved. Germline CDR1 is GTSNPN and CDR2 is SVGIG (reference sequence). V was clipped by 1 base and J by 3 bases, with 9 bases between them. The CDR3 covers 14 residues.

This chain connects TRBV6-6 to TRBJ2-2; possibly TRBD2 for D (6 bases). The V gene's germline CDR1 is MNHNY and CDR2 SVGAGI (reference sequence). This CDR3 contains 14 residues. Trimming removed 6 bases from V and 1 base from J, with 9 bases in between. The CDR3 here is CASRRGRNTGELFF. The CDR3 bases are TGTGCCAGCAGACGGGGGAGGAACACCGGGGAGCTGTTTTTT.

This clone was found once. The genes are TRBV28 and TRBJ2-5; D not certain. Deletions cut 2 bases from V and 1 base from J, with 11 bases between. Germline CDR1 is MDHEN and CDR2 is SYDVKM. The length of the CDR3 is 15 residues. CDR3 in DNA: TGTGCCAGCAGTTTAAGTACAGCATTCCAAGAGACCCAGTACTTC. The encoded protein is CASSLSTAFQETQYF.

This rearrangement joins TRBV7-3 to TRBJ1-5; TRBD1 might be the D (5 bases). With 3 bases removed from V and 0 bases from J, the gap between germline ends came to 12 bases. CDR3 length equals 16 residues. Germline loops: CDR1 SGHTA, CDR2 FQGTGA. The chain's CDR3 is CASSFEGMDSNQPQHF. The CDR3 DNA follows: TGTGCCAGCAGCTTCGAGGGGATGGATAGCAATCAGCCCCAGCATTTT. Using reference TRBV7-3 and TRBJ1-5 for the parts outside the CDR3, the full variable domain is GAGVSQTPSNKVTEKGKYVELRCDPISGHTALYWYRQSLGQGPEFLIYFQGTGAADDSGLPNDRFFAVRPEGSVSTLKIQRTERGDSAVYLCASSFEGMDSNQPQHFGDGTRLSIL.

The CDR3 reads CASKARGSSINTEAFF. CDR3 DNA: TGTGCCAGCAAGGCAAGGGGCTCCTCCATAAACACTGAAGCTTTCTTT. The V and J genes are TRBV2 and TRBJ1-1; D is possibly TRBD1 (5 bases). The CDR3 is 16 amino acids. Trimming removed 7 bases from V and 2 bases from J, with 20 bases in between. Germline values: CDR1 SNHLY, CDR2 FYNNEI.

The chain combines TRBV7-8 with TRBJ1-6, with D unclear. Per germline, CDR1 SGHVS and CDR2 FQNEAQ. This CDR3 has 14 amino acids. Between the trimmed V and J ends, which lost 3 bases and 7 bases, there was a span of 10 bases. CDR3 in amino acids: CASSFSVVNSPLHF. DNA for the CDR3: TGTGCCAGCAGCTTTAGTGTAGTCAATTCACCCCTCCACTTT.

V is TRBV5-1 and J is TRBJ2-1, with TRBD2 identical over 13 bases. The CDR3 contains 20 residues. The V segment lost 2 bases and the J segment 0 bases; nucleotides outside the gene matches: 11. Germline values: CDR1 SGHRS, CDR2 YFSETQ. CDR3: CASSFKTSGGPSSSYNEQFF. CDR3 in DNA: TGCGCCAGCAGCTTTAAGACTAGCGGGGGGCCCTCTAGCTCCTACAATGAGCAGTTCTTC. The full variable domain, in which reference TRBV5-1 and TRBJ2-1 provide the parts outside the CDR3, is KAGVTQTPRYLIKTRGQQVTLSCSPISGHRSVSWYQQTPGQGLQFLFEYFSETQRNKGNFPGRFSGRQFSNSRSEMNVSTLELGDSALYLCASSFKTSGGPSSSYNEQFFGPGTRLTVL.

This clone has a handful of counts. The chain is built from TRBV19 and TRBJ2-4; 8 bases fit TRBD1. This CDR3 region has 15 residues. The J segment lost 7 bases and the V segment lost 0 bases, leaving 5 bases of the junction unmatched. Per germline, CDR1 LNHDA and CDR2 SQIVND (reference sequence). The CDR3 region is CASSIEDRGRNIQYF. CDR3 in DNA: TGTGCCAGTAGTATAGAAGACAGGGGAAGGAACATTCAGTACTTC.

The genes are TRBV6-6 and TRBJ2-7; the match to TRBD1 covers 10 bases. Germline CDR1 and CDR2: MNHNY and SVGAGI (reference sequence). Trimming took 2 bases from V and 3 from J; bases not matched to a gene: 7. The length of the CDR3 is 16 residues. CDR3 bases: TGTGCCAGCAGTTACACCGGGACAGGGGTTCGCTACGAGCAGTACTTC. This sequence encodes CASSYTGTGVRYEQYF.

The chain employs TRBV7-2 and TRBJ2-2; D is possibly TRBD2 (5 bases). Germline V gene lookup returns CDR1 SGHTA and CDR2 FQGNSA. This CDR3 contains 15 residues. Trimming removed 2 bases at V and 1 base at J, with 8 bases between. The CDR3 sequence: CASSLLAVNTGELFF. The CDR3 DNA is TGTGCCAGCAGCTTACTAGCTGTGAACACCGGGGAGCTGTTTTTT.

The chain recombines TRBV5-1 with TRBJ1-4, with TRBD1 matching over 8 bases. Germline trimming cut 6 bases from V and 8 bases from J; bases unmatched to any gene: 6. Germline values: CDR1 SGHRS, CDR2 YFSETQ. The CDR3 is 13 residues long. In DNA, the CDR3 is TGCGCCAGCACCAACAGGGGGGAAGAAAAACTGTTTTTT. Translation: CASTNRGEEKLFF.

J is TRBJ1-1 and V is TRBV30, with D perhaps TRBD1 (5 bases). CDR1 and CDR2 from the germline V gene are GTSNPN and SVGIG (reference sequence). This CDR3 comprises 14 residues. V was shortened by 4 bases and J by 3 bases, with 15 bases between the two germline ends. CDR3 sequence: CAWNLRVGDTEAFF. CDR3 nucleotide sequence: TGTGCCTGGAATCTTAGGGTGGGGGACACTGAAGCTTTCTTT.

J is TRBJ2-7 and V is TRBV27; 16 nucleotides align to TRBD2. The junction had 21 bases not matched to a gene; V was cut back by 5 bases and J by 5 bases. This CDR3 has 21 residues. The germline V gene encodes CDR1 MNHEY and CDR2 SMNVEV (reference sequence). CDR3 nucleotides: TGTGCCAGCAGTCTACAAAGAATCACCGGGACTAGCGGGAGGGGCATCAACGAGCAGTACTTC. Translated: CASSLQRITGTSGRGINEQYF.

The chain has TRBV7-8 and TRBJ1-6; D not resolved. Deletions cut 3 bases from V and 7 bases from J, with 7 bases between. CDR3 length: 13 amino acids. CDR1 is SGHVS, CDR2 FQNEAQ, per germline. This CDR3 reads CASSFAVNSPLHF. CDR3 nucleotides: TGTGCCAGCAGCTTTGCAGTAAATTCACCCCTCCACTTT.

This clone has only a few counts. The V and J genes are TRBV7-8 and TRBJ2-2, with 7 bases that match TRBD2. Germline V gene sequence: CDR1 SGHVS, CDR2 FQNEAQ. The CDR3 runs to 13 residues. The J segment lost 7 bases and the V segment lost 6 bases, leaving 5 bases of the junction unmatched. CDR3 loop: CASRRERDGELFF. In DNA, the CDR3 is TGTGCCAGCAGACGGGAGCGGGACGGGGAGCTGTTTTTT. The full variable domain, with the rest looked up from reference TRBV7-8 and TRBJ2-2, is GAGVSQSPRYKVAKRGQDVALRCDPISGHVSLFWYQQALGQGPEFLTYFQNEAQLDKSGLPSDRFFAERPEGSVSTLKIQRTQQEDSAVYLCASRRERDGELFFGEGSRLTVL.

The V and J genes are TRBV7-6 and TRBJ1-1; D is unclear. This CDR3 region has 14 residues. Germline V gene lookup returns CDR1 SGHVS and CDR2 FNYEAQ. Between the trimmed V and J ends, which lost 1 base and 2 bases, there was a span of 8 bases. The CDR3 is CASSLVGLNTEAFF. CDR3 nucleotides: TGTGCCAGCAGCTTAGTGGGGTTAAACACTGAAGCTTTCTTT.

CDR3 DNA: TGTGCCAGCAGCTGGGGGTGGGGCTACACCTTC. Translated: CASSWGWGYTF. The chain couples TRBV7-9 to TRBJ1-2, with D possibly matching TRBD1 (5 bases). The CDR3 contains 11 residues. V was trimmed by 4 bases and J by 8 bases, leaving 8 bases between them. The germline gives CDR1 SEHNR, CDR2 FQNEAQ (reference sequence).

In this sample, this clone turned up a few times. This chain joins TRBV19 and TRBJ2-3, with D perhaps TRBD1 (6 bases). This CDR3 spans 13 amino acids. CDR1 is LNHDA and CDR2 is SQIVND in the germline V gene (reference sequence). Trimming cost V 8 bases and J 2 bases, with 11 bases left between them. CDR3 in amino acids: CASLGQNTDTQYF. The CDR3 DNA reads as TGTGCCAGTCTCGGACAGAACACAGATACGCAGTATTTT. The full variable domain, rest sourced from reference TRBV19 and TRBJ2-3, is DGGITQSPKYLFRKEGQNVTLSCEQNLNHDAMYWYRQDPGQGLRLIYYSQIVNDFQKGDIAEGYSVSREKKESFPLTVTSAQKNPTAFYLCASLGQNTDTQYFGPGTRLTVL.

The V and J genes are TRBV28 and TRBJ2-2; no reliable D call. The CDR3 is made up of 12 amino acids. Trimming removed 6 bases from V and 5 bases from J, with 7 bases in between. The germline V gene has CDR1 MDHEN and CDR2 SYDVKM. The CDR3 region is CASSSRTGELFF. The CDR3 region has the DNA TGTGCCAGCAGCTCCCGAACCGGGGAGCTGTTTTTT.

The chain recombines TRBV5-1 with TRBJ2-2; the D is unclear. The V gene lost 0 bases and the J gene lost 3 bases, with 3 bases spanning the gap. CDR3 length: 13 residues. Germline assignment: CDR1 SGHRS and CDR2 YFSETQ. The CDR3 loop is CASSLAYTGELFF. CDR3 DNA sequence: TGCGCCAGCAGCTTGGCCTACACCGGGGAGCTGTTTTTT.